This T cell receptor beta chain was profiled in a study of human T cells and chemical hapten exposure. About the research overall: An approximately 2 cm by approximately 2 cm inner upper arm patch received 2% DPC for sensitization.

Using its own MiXCR run on the RACE reads, TCRdb lists one record per CDR3 protein. The table lists 35,000 to 50,000 distinct CDR3 sequences, around 12% of them singletons. Indicated time point: pre-sensitization, week 0. As for treatment: therapeutic diphenylcyclopropenone sensitization with weekly scalp DPC. The CDR3 length is 16 residues. V shed 2 bases and J 4 bases; nucleotides not matched to a gene: 7. The germline V gene encodes CDR1 SGHRS and CDR2 YFSETQ. This receptor was obtained from a woman aged 25 to 39 with alopecia areata. Some clones in this sample may be carry-over from other donors' samples. This chain uses TRBV5-1 with TRBJ2-5; 11 bases fit TRBD1. Sequencing was performed on whole blood, taken in connection with sensitization to the hapten diphenylcyclopropenone (DPC). The CDR3 is CASSLAVGTGGETQYF. The CDR3 nucleotides read TGCGCCAGCAGCTTAGCTGTCGGGACAGGGGGAGAGACCCAGTACTTC.